This paragraph covers one T cell receptor (beta chain) sequence. Antigen unknown. These data belong to a study of cytomegalovirus exposure and HLA in healthy donors. About the study: Among the roughly 400 genotyped donors, 65% to 85% were placed in the Caucasian-associated ancestry cluster.

The ends lost 3 bases at V and 1 base at J; junction bases unmatched: 8. Looked up from germline, CDR1 is SGHDT and CDR2 is YYEEEE. The length of the CDR3 is 18 residues. Study results and limitations: While the bulk of TCR sequences proved rare, some public TCRs turned up in many donors. Sequence variants that were highly shared formed a cluster that was likely a sequencing artifact.

PCR was performed using 60 Vbeta and 13 Jbeta primers. Assay: immunoSEQ multiplex PCR; the TCRdb copy retains only in-frame clones and omits some. The sample comprises 150,000 to 200,000 clones, around 80% of which are singletons, and under 8% rests with the top ten. The sequence came from a man between 45 and 60 years old in good health and CMV-seropositive. The chain uses TRBV5-6 and TRBJ2-3, with TRBD2 matching 13 bases. The sample was PBMCs. The CDR3 nucleotides read TGTGCCAGCAGCTCGGGACTAGCGGGGTTTCAGGGCACAGATACGCAGTATTTT. Protein: CASSSGLAGFQGTDTQYF.